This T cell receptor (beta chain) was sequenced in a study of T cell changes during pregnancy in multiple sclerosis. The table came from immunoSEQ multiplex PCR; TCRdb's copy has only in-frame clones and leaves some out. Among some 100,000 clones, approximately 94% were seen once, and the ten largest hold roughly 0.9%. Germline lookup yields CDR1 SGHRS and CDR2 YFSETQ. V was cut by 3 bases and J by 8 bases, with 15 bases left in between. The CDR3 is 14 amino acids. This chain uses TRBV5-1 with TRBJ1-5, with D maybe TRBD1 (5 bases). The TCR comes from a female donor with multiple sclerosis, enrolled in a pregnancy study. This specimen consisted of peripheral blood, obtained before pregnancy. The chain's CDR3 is CASSSQGGLEPQHF. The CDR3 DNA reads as TGCGCCAGCAGCTCTCAGGGTGGATTAGAGCCCCAGCATTTT.